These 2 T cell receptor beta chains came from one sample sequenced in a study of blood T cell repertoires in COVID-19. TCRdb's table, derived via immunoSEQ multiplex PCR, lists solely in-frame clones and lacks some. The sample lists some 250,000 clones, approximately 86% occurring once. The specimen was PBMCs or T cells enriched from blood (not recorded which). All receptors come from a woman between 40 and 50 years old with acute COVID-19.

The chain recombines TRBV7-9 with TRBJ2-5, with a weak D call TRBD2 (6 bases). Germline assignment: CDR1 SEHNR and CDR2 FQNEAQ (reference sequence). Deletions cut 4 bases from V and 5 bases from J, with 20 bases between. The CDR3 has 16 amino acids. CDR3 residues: CASSSSIGGGGETQYF. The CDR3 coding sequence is TGTGCCAGCAGCTCATCCATCGGCGGTGGGGGGGAGACCCAGTACTTC.

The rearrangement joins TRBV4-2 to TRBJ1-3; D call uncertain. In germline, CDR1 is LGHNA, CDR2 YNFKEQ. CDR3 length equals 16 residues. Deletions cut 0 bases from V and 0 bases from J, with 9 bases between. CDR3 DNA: TGTGCCAGCAGCCAAGAGTTAGACATCTCTGGAAACACCATATATTTT. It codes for CASSQELDISGNTIYF.